One TCR beta chain is described in this entry. Its matching antigen is unknown. The data stem from a study of T cell clonotyping in hematopoietic cell transplantation. Study-wide background: Pretransplant recipient samples were taken after cytoreduction. Regarding the study as a whole: After transplant, recipient diversity fell while pathologically expanded clonotypes grew through day 180. Broader posttransplant TCR repertoire diversity was predicted by graft donor and pretransplant recipient Inverse Simpson Index values.

Noted time point: recipient sample about 28 days before transplant, after cytoreduction. Some clones are missing from TCRdb's copy, which holds only in-frame ones; the method was immunoSEQ multiplex PCR. There are 15,000 to 20,000 clones in the sample; roughly 77% occur only once, and over 15% lies in the top ten. The ends were cut back, 6 bases at V and 2 bases at J, with 13 bases in the middle. The CDR3 sequence is 14 residues long. Germline V gene sequence: CDR1 SQVTM, CDR2 ANQGSEA. Material: peripheral blood mononuclear cells, obtained before stem cell transplant. This receptor was obtained from a man between 60 and 70 years old with acute myeloid leukemia. Some clones in this sample may be carry-over from other donors' samples. The chain combines TRBV29-1 with TRBJ1-4, with D tentatively TRBD1 (5 bases). CDR3 bases: TGCAGCGTCGGCCGGGACGGCACTAATGAAAAACTGTTTTTT. Its translation: CSVGRDGTNEKLFF.